The sequence of this T cell receptor beta chain was determined in a study of shared clonotypes between healthy human individuals. Only in-frame clones appear in the TCRdb table, and some are missing; sequencing was by immunoSEQ multiplex PCR. The table includes hundreds of thousands of clones, more than 70% detected once. The source material was memory CD4+ T cells sorted from blood. Stated subset: CD45RA-negative fraction. This TCR came from a woman aged 25 to 39 in good health.

The DNA of the CDR3 is TGTGCCAGCTCACCGTCCAAGTCTGAGCAGTTCTTC. This sequence encodes CASSPSKSEQFF. The chain joins TRBV18 to TRBJ2-1; D is uncertain. The CDR3 length is 12 residues. V lost 3 bases to trimming and J lost 9 bases, with 9 bases between them. CDR1 KGHSH and CDR2 LQKENI come from the germline V gene.